These 13 T cell receptor beta chains share one sample of origin, sequenced in a study of PD-1 blockade in classical Hodgkin lymphoma. Time point: newly diagnosed, previously untreated cHL patient sample. Negative magnetic selection isolated CD4+ T cells from thawed PBMCs. Libraries were prepared by immunoSEQ multiplex PCR; TCRdb keeps only in-frame clonotypes and omits some of them. The sample has over 25,000 clones; approximately 88% are singletons. Material: CD4+ T cells from blood. The receptor source for this set is a human donor with classical Hodgkin lymphoma.

V usage is TRBV6-1 and J usage is TRBJ2-7; 11 nucleotides align to TRBD2. Germline V CDR1 and CDR2: MNHNS, SASEGT. This CDR3 comprises 16 residues. After removal of 1 base from V and 2 bases from J, the junction contained 4 bases not matched to a gene. The DNA of the CDR3 is TGTGCCAGCAGTGAAGGGCTAGCGGGAGGACCCTACGAGCAGTACTTC. Its protein is CASSEGLAGGPYEQYF.

The J gene is TRBJ1-1, the V gene TRBV28; 8 nucleotides match TRBD1. The germline V gene encodes CDR1 MDHEN and CDR2 SYDVKM. CDR3 length equals 12 residues. J was trimmed by 6 bases and V by 10 bases; bases with no gene match: 7. The CDR3 here is CATWDRPAEAFF. The CDR3 DNA sequence: TGTGCCACCTGGGACAGGCCCGCTGAAGCTTTCTTT. Complete variable domain (other parts from reference TRBV28 and TRBJ1-1): DVKVTQSSRYLVKRTGEKVFLECVQDMDHENMFWYRQDPGLGLRLIYFSYDVKMKEKGDIPEGYSVSREKKERFSLILESASTNQTSMYLCATWDRPAEAFFGQGTRLTVV.

As regards this clone: Sequence at one end of the junction differs from germline and may be a read error. V is TRBV7-9 and J is TRBJ2-7; D remains unclear. Germline CDR1 and CDR2: SEHNR and FQNEAQ (reference sequence). The CDR3 extends over 11 amino acids. CDR3 residues: CASRLEGEQYF. The CDR3 bases are TGTGCCAGCAGGTTAGAAGGCGAGCAGTACTTC.

The J gene is TRBJ2-2, the V gene TRBV19, with 8 bases identical to TRBD1. V gave up 4 bases and J gave up 5 bases; unmatched junction bases: 3. Germline V lookup: CDR1 LNHDA, CDR2 SQIVND (reference sequence). The CDR3 has 14 residues. The CDR3 nucleotides are TGTGCCAGTAGTAGGGGACAGGCAACCGGGGAGCTGTTTTTT. Protein product: CASSRGQATGELFF.

The rearrangement uses TRBV4-2 and TRBJ2-5; 13 bases are shared with TRBD2. Germline V CDR1 and CDR2: LGHNA, YNFKEQ. The CDR3 length is 16 residues. Germline trimming cut 4 bases from V and 5 bases from J; bases unmatched to any gene: 7. CDR3 amino acids: CASSPGLAGEVETQYF. The CDR3 DNA is TGTGCCAGCAGCCCTGGACTAGCGGGAGAGGTTGAGACCCAGTACTTC.

This clone was seen only once. The chain has TRBV11-2 and TRBJ1-2, with a possible D match to TRBD1 (6 bases). This CDR3 is 14 amino acids long. The V gene lost 3 bases and the J gene lost 4 bases, with 12 bases spanning the gap. The V gene's germline CDR1 is SGHAT and CDR2 FQNNGV. DNA for the CDR3: TGTGCCAGCAGCTTGCCCTCAGGGGTCTATGGCTACACCTTC. This encodes CASSLPSGVYGYTF. Using reference TRBV11-2 and TRBJ1-2 for the parts outside the CDR3, the full variable domain is EAGVAQSPRYKIIEKRQSVAFWCNPISGHATLYWYQQILGQGPKLLIQFQNNGVVDDSQLPKDRFSAERLKGVDSTLKIQPAKLEDSAVYLCASSLPSGVYGYTFGSGTRLTVV.

V usage is TRBV10-1 and J usage is TRBJ2-3; TRBD2 agrees at 14 bases. The ends lost 5 bases at V and 4 bases at J; junction bases unmatched: 8. Per the germline V gene, CDR1 is WNHNN and CDR2 is SYGVQD (reference sequence). The CDR3 is 17 residues long. CDR3 nucleotide sequence: TGCGCCAGCAGTTTTGAGGGGACTAGCGGGAGTTCAGATACGCAGTATTTT. It specifies CASSFEGTSGSSDTQYF.

V is TRBV19 and J is TRBJ2-3, with 7 bases that match TRBD1. This CDR3 comprises 15 residues. Germline assignment: CDR1 LNHDA and CDR2 SQIVND (reference sequence). J gave up 0 bases and V 4 bases, and 4 bases lay outside the gene matches. The chain's CDR3 is CASSNRQGSTDTQYF. DNA for the CDR3: TGTGCCAGTAGTAACCGACAGGGTAGCACAGATACGCAGTATTTT.

The chain carries TRBV7-9 and TRBJ1-2, with no clear D. Trimming shortened V by 3 bases and J by 1 base, and 6 bases separated the two germline ends. The germline gives CDR1 SEHNR, CDR2 FQNEAQ (reference sequence). The CDR3 consists of 13 residues. CDR3 protein: CASSFNSNYGYTF. DNA for the CDR3: TGTGCCAGCAGCTTTAACAGTAACTATGGCTACACCTTC.

The rearrangement uses TRBV28 and TRBJ2-7, with no clear D. The CDR3 is 13 amino acids. Looked up from germline, CDR1 is MDHEN and CDR2 is SYDVKM. V shed 8 bases and J shed 7 bases, with 18 bases lying between them. The CDR3 bases are TGTGCCAGCCTTGACCGGTCCGGTGCAGAGCAGTACTTC. Translated: CASLDRSGAEQYF.

The chain couples TRBV20-1 to TRBJ1-2; D call uncertain. The V end was cut by 3 bases, the J end by 4 bases, with 3 bases between. This CDR3 has 10 residues. Per the germline V gene, CDR1 is DFQATT and CDR2 is SNEGSKA (reference sequence). The CDR3 is CSARIYGYTF. The CDR3 DNA is TGCAGTGCTAGGATCTATGGCTACACCTTC.

In this sample, this clone turned up a few times. J is TRBJ1-1 and V is TRBV6-6; D gene ambiguous. The CDR3 runs 13 residues. CDR1 MNHNY and CDR2 SVGAGI come from the germline V gene (reference sequence). Trimming removed 5 bases from V and 0 bases from J, with 7 bases in between. CDR3 region: CASSRDLNTEAFF. The CDR3 DNA sequence: TGTGCCAGCAGTCGCGACCTGAACACTGAAGCTTTCTTT.

This rearrangement joins TRBV2 to TRBJ2-1; TRBD1 might be the D (5 bases). The germline V and J ends were trimmed by 6 bases and 3 bases, with 9 bases remaining between them. CDR1 and CDR2 from the germline V gene are SNHLY and FYNNEI. The CDR3 is 13 residues long. Written as DNA, the CDR3 is TGTGCCAGCAGAGAGGACAACTACAATGAGCAGTTCTTC. It translates to CASREDNYNEQFF.